The 2 T cell receptor beta chains below were found in one sample sequenced in a study of cytomegalovirus exposure and HLA in healthy donors. With 60 Vbeta and 13 Jbeta primers, the PCR was carried out. Data came from immunoSEQ multiplex PCR; TCRdb stores just in-frame clones and leaves some out. The data contain 150,000 to 200,000 clones, almost 80% of them singletons. The sample consisted of PBMCs. These receptors all stem from a woman between 45 and 65 years old in good health and CMV-seropositive.

DNA of the CDR3: TGTGCCAGCAGCGTTTCCAGGGGGTATGGCTACACCTTC. Translating gives CASSVSRGYGYTF. This chain connects TRBV9 to TRBJ1-2; 7 bases are shared with TRBD1. The V and J ends lost 2 bases and 5 bases, in that order; junction bases with no gene match: 3. Germline assignment: CDR1 SGDLS and CDR2 YYNGEE. This CDR3 is 13 amino acids long. The complete variable domain, with remaining parts taken from reference TRBV9 and TRBJ1-2, reads DSGVTQTPKHLITATGQRVTLRCSPRSGDLSVYWYQQSLDQGLQFLIQYYNGEERAKGNILERFSAQQFPDLHSELNLSSLELGDSALYFCASSVSRGYGYTFGSGTRLTVV.

This chain uses TRBV29-1 with TRBJ2-3; TRBD2 agrees at 7 bases. The CDR3 runs to 14 residues. V shed 3 bases, J shed 2 bases, and the junction held 5 bases outside the gene matches. Per the germline V gene, CDR1 is SQVTM and CDR2 is ANQGSEA. CDR3: CSVEGRESTDTQYF. CDR3 nucleotide sequence: TGCAGCGTTGAGGGGCGGGAGTCCACAGATACGCAGTATTTT.